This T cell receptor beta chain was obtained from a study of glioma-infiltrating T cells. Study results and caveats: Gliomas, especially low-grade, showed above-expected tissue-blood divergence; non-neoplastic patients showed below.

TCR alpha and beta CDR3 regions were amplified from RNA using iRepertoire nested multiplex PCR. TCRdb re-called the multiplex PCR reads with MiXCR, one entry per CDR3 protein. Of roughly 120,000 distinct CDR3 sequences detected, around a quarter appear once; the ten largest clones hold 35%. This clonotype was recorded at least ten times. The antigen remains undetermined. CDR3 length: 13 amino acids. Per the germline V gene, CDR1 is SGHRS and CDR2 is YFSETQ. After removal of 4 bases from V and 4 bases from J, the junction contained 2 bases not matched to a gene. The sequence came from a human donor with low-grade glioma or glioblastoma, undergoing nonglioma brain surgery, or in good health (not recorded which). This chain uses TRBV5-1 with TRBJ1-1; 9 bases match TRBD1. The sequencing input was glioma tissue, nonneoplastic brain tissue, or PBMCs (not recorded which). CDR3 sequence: CASSPGQGTEAFF. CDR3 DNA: TGCGCCAGCAGCCCGGGACAGGGCACTGAAGCTTTCTTT.